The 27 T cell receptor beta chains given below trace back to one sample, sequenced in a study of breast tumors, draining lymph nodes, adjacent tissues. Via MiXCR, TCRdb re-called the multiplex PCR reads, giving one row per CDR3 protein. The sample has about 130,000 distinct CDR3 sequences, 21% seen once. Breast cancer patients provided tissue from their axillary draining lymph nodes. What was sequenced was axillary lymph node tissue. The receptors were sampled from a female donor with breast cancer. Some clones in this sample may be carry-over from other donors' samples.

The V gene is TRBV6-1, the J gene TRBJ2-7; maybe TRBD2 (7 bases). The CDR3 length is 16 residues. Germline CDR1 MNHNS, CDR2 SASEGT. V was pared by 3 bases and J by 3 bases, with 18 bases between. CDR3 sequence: CASSEEFGGGVYEQYF. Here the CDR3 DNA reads TGTGCCAGCAGTGAGGAGTTTGGAGGGGGGGTCTACGAGCAGTACTTC.

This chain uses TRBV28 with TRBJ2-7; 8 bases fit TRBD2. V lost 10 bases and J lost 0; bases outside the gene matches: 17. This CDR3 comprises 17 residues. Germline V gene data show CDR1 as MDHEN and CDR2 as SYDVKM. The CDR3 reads CANSRGGGGRSSYEQYF. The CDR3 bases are TGTGCCAACAGCCGTGGGGGCGGGGGGAGAAGCTCCTACGAGCAGTACTTC.

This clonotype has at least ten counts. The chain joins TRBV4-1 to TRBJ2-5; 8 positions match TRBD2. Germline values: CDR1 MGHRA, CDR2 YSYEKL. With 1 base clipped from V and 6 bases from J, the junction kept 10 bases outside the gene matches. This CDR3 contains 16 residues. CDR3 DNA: TGCGCCAGCAGCCAAGGACCAGCGGGAGTAGGAAAGACCCAGTACTTC. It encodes CASSQGPAGVGKTQYF.

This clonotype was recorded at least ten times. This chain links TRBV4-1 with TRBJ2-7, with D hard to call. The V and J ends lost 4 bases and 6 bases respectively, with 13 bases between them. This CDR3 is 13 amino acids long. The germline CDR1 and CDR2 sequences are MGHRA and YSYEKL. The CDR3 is CASSLGQSVEQYF. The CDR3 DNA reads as TGCGCCAGCAGCCTGGGTCAGTCGGTCGAGCAGTACTTC.

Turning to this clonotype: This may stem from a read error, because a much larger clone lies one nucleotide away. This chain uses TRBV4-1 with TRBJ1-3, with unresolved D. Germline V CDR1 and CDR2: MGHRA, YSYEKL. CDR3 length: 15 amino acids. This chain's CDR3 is CASSQDGFSGNAIYF. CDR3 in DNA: TGCGCCAGCAGCCAAGACGGCTTCTCTGGAAACGCCATATATTTT.

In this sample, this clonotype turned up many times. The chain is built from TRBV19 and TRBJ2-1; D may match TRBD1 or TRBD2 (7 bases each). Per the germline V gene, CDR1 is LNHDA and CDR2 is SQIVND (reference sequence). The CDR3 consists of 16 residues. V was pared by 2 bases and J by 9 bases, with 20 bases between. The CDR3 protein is CASSIRGRGPLLEQFF. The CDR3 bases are TGTGCCAGTAGTATAAGAGGGAGGGGGCCCCTTCTTGAGCAGTTCTTC.

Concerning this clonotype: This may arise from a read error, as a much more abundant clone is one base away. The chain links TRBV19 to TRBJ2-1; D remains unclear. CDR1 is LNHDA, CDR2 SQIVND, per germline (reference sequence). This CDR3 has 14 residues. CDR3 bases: TGTGCCAGTAGTGCGGTTAGCTCCTACAATGAGCGGTTCTTC. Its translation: CASSAVSSYNERFF.

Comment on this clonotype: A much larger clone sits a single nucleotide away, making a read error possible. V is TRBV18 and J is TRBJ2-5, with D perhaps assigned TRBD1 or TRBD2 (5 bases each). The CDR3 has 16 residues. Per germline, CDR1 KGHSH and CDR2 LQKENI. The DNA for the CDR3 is TGTGCCAGCTCACCCTTCAACCGGGGCACACAAGAGACCCCGTACTTC. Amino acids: CASSPFNRGTQETPYF.

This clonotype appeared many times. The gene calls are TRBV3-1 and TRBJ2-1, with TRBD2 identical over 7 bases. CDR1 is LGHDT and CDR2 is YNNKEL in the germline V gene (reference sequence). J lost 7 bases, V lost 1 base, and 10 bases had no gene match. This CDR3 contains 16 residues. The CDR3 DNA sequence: TGTGCCAGCAGCCAAGTGACGGGAGGACCTAGGAATGAGCAGTTCTTC. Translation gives CASSQVTGGPRNEQFF.

Here the CDR3 reads CASSSPSAGGAKNIQYF. CDR3 nucleotides: TGTGCCAGCAGCTCACCCTCAGCGGGAGGCGCCAAAAACATTCAGTACTTC. This sequence joins TRBV7-2 and TRBJ2-4, with TRBD2 identical over 9 bases. Germline V lookup: CDR1 SGHTA, CDR2 FQGNSA. The ends lost 4 bases at V and 1 base at J; junction bases unmatched: 8. The CDR3 spans 17 residues.

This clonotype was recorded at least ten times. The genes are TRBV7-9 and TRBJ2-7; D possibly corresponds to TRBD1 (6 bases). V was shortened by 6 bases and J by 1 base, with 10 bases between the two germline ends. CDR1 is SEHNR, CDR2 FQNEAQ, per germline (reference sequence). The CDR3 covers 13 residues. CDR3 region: CASRPDRSYEQYF. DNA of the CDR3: TGTGCCAGCAGACCCGACAGGTCCTACGAGCAGTACTTC.

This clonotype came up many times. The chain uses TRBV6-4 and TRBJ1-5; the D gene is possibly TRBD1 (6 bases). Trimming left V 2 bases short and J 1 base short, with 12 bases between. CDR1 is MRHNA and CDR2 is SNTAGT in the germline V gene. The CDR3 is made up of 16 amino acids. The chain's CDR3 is CASSDVGAESNQPQHF. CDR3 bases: TGTGCCAGCAGTGACGTGGGGGCGGAAAGCAATCAGCCCCAGCATTTT.

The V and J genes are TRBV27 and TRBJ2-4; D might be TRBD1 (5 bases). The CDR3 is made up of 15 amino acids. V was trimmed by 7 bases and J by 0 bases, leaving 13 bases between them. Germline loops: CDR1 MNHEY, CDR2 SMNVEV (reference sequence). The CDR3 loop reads CASTETALAKNIQYF. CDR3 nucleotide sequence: TGTGCCAGCACCGAGACAGCGTTAGCCAAAAACATTCAGTACTTC.

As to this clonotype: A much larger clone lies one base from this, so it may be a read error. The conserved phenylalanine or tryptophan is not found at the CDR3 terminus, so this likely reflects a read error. In DNA, the CDR3 is TGTGCCAGCAGCTTAGGTGCCCAGAGAGATACGCAGTATCTT. Residues: CASSLGAQRDTQYL. The chain joins TRBV11-3 to TRBJ2-3; D call uncertain. V gave up 1 base and J gave up 5 bases, with 10 bases separating them. The CDR3 runs 14 residues. CDR1 is SGHNT, CDR2 YENEEA, per germline.

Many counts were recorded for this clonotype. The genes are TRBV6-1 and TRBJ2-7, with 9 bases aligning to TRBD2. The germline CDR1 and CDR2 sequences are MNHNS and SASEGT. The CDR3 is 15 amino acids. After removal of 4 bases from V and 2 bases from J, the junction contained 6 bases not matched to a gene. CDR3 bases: TGTGCCAGCAGTGTGTTAGCGGGAGAGCCCTACGAGCAGTACTTC. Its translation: CASSVLAGEPYEQYF.

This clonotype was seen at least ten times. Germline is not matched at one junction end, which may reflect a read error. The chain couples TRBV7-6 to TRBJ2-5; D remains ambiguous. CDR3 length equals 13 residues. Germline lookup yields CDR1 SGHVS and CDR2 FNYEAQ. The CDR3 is CASSLGTQETQYF. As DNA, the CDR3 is TGCGCCAGCAGCTTGGGTACACAAGAGACCCAGTACTTC.

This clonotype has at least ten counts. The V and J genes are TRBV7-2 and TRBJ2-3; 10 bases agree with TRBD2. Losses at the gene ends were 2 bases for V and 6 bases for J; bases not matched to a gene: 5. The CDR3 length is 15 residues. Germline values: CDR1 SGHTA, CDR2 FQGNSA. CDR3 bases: TGTGCCAGCAGCTTAACCGGGACTAGCGACGATACGCAGTATTTT. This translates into CASSLTGTSDDTQYF.

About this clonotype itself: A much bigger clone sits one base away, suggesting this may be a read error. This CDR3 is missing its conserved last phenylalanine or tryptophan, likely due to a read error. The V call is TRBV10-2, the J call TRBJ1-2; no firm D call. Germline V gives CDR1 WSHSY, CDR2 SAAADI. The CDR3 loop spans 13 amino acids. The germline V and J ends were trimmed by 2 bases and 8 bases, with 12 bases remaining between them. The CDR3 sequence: CASSETRVRGYTL. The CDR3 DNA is TGCGCCAGCAGTGAGACCCGGGTGAGGGGCTACACCCTC.

This CDR3 is CASSSGTVGGYGYTF. In DNA, the CDR3 is TGTGCCAGCAGTTCGGGGACAGTCGGCGGGTATGGCTACACCTTC. The chain couples TRBV28 to TRBJ1-2; 7 bases map to TRBD1. The germline gives CDR1 MDHEN, CDR2 SYDVKM. CDR3 size: 15 residues. V lost 4 bases and J lost 5; bases outside the gene matches: 10.

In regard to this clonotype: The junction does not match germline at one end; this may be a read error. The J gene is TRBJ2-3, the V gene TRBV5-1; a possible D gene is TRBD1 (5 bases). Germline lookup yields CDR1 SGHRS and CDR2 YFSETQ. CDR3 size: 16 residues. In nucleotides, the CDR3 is TGCGCCAACAGCTTAGGGGCCGGACCGAGCACAGATACGCAGTATTTT. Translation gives CANSLGAGPSTDTQYF. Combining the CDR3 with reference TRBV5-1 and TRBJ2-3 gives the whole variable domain KAGVTQTPRYLIKTRGQQVTLSCSPISGHRSVSWYQQTPGQGLQFLFEYFSETQRNKGNFPGRFSGRQFSNSRSEMNVSTLELGDSALYLCANSLGAGPSTDTQYFGPGTRLTVL.

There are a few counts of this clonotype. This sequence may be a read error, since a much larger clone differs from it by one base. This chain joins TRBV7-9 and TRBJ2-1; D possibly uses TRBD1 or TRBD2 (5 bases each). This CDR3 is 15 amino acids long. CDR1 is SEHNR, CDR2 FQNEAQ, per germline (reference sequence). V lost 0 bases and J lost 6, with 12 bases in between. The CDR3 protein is CASSLASNGTNEQFF. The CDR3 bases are TGTGCCAGCAGCTTAGCGTCTAATGGGACCAATGAGCAGTTCTTC. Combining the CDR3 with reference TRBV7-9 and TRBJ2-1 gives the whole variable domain DTGVSQNPRHKITKRGQNVTFRCDPISEHNRLYWYRQTLGQGPEFLTYFQNEAQLEKSRLLSDRFSAERPKGSFSTLEIQRTEQGDSAMYLCASSLASNGTNEQFFGPGTRLTVL.

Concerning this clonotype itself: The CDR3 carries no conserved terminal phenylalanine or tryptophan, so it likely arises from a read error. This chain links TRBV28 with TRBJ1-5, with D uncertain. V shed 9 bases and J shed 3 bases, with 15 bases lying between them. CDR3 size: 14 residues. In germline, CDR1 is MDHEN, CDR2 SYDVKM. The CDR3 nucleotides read TGTGCCAGTTCGAGCGTGGGCGTCAATCAGCCCCAGCATTCT. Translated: CASSSVGVNQPQHS.

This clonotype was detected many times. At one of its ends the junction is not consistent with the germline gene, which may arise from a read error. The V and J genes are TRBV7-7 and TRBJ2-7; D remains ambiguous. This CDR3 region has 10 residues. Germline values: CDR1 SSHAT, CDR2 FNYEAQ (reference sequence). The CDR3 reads CASIPGEQYF. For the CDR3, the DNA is TGTGCTAGCATCCCCGGCGAGCAGTACTTC. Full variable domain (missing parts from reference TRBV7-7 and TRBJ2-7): GAGVSQSPRYKVTKRGQDVTLRCDPISSHATLYWYQQALGQGPEFLTYFNYEAQPDKSGLPSDRFSAERPEGSISTLTIQRTEQRDSAMYRCASIPGEQYFGPGTRLTVT.

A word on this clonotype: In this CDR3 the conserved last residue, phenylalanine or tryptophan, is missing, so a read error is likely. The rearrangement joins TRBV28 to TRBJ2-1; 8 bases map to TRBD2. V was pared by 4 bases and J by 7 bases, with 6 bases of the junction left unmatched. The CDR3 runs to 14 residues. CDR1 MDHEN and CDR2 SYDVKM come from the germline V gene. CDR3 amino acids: CASSWAGGGNEQFL. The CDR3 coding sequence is TGTGCCAGCAGTTGGGCGGGAGGTGGGAATGAGCAGTTCCTC.

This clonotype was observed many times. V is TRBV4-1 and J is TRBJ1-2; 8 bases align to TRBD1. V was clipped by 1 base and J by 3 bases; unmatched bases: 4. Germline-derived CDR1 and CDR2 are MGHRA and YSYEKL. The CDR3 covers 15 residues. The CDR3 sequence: CASSQVTGGDYGYTF. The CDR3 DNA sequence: TGCGCCAGCAGCCAAGTTACAGGGGGGGACTATGGCTACACCTTC.

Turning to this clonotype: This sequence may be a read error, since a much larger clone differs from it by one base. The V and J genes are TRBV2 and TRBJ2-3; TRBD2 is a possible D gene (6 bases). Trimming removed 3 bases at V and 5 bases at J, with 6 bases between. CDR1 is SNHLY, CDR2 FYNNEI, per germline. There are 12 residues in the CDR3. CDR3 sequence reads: CASSEGGDTQYF. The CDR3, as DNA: TGTGCCAGCAGTGAGGGGGGAGATACGCAGTATTTT.

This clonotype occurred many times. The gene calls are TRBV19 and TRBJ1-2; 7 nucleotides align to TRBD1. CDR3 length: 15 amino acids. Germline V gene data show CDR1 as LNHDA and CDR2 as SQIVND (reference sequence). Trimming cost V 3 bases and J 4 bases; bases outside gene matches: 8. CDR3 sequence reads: CASSMSGQRSYGYTF. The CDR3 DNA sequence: TGTGCCAGTAGTATGTCGGGACAGCGGAGCTATGGCTACACCTTC. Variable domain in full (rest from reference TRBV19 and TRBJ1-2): DGGITQSPKYLFRKEGQNVTLSCEQNLNHDAMYWYRQDPGQGLRLIYYSQIVNDFQKGDIAEGYSVSREKKESFPLTVTSAQKNPTAFYLCASSMSGQRSYGYTFGSGTRLTVV.